Listed below are T cell receptor beta chains from one sample, sequenced in a study of chemoradiotherapy in HPV16-positive cancers. TCRdb's copy holds only in-frame clones and misses some; the assay was immunoSEQ multiplex PCR. The top ten clones hold more than 15% of a sample with tens of thousands of clones, over 90% of them seen once. The source material was blood, sampled from a patient who underwent chemoradiotherapy. These receptors came from a human donor with HPV-associated anogenital cancer. Each CDR3 is given with its conserved first and last residue. D genes are given only for firm matches. For some rows the clone size is stated as once, few or many, or as a class when expanded; others skip it.

abundance	v_gene	d_gene	j_gene	CDR3nt	CDR3aa
.	TRBV27	.	TRBJ1-3	TGTGCCAGCAGTTTATCGATAGGGACTGGAAACACCATATATTTT	CASSLSIGTGNTIYF
.	TRBV10-1	.	TRBJ2-3	TGCGCCAGACAAGACAGTAAACAGTATTTT	CARQDSKQYF
.	TRBV6-1	TRBD1	TRBJ2-7	TGTGCCAGCAGTGATGCCGGGACAGGGAGCCACGAGCAGTACTTC	CASSDAGTGSHEQYF
.	TRBV7-9	.	TRBJ2-7	TGTGCCAGCAGCTTCGGATTATACGAGCAGTACTTC	CASSFGLYEQYF
.	TRBV28	.	TRBJ2-4	TGTGCCAGCAGTTTCCTGGGCGGAGACGGGCGGGGAGCCAAAAACATTCAGTACTTC	CASSFLGGDGRGAKNIQYF
.	TRBV18	TRBD1	TRBJ1-4	TGTGCCAGCTCACCAACAGGGGCGGTTGAAAAACTGTTTTTT	CASSPTGAVEKLFF
.	TRBV4-1	TRBD2	TRBJ2-7	TGCGCCAGCAGCCAAAACCAAGGGAGGGGCGAGCAGTACTTC	CASSQNQGRGEQYF
.	TRBV11-2	TRBD1	TRBJ2-7	TGTGCCAGCAGCCTGGACAGGGGGCGTCGGGAGCAGTACTTC	CASSLDRGRREQYF
.	TRBV7-9	.	TRBJ2-3	TGTGCCAGCAGCCTCGCTCAGGGAACAAATACGCAGTATTTT	CASSLAQGTNTQYF
.	TRBV7-9	TRBD2	TRBJ2-3	TGTGCCAGCAGCACCTTTGCTAGCGGGAGCACAGATACGCAGTATTTT	CASSTFASGSTDTQYF
.	TRBV5-6	.	TRBJ2-7	TGTGCCAGCAGCTTGACGACCTCCTACGAGCAGTACTTC	CASSLTTSYEQYF
.	TRBV15	.	TRBJ2-1	TGTGCCACCAGCAGAGATCGACTGCACAATGAGCAGTTCTTC	CATSRDRLHNEQFF
.	TRBV7-2	TRBD2	TRBJ2-5	TGTGCCAGCAGCTTAAGGTTGCCGGGACTAGCTAAGACGACCCAGTACTTC	CASSLRLPGLAKTTQYF
once	TRBV5-1	TRBD2	TRBJ2-2	TGCGCCAGCAGCCCGGGACTAGCGGGAGGGCAACTCACCGGGGAGCTGTTTTTT	CASSPGLAGGQLTGELFF
once	TRBV7-9	.	TRBJ2-5	TGTGCCAGCAGCTTATTTCTAATAGGAGAGACCCAGTACTTC	CASSLFLIGETQYF
.	TRBV11-1	TRBD2	TRBJ2-1	TGTGCCAGCAGCTTCCTTAGCGGGGAGGGTGAGCAGTTCTTC	CASSFLSGEGEQFF
.	TRBV7-9	.	TRBJ2-7	TGTGCCAGCAGCCCCGGCCCTTCCGAGCAGTACTTC	CASSPGPSEQYF
.	TRBV6-6	.	TRBJ1-4	TGTGCCAGCATGTCCCATGTGATGGCTGAAAAACTGTTTTTT	CASMSHVMAEKLFF
.	TRBV7-9	TRBD1	TRBJ2-6	TGTGCCAGCAGCTCTGACAGGGCGATCTCTGGGGCCAACGTCCTGACTTTC	CASSSDRAISGANVLTF
.	TRBV11-1	TRBD1	TRBJ2-2	TGTGCCAGCAGCTTTGGGACAGTTAACACCGGGGAGCTGTTTTTT	CASSFGTVNTGELFF
few	TRBV7-9	TRBD1	TRBJ2-2	TGTGCCAGCAGCTCGACAGGGGCCGGGGAGCTGTTTTTT	CASSSTGAGELFF
.	TRBV4-3	.	TRBJ1-2	TGCGCCAGCAGCCAACTCCCAGAAGGGGGGAGGTTAGGCTACACCTTC	CASSQLPEGGRLGYTF
.	TRBV6-5	.	TRBJ1-1	TGTGCCAGCAGTCAAACGACAGGAGGGGCTTTCTTT	CASSQTTGGAFF
.	TRBV27	TRBD1	TRBJ1-2	TGTGCCAGCAGTCCTCGGACAGGGGCAGGCTATGGCTACACCTTC	CASSPRTGAGYGYTF
.	TRBV4-2	TRBD2	TRBJ2-1	TGTGCCAGCAGCGGCGGGAGCACCTACAATGAGCAGTTCTTC	CASSGGSTYNEQFF
.	TRBV7-6	.	TRBJ2-7	TGTGCCAGCAGCTTAGGGCTTGAGTACGAGCAGTACTTC	CASSLGLEYEQYF
.	TRBV2	TRBD1	TRBJ1-2	TGTGCCAGCAGTGAACGCAGGGGGAATGGCTACACCTTC	CASSERRGNGYTF